The following is a T cell receptor (beta chain) sequence with its context. This specimen belongs to a study of blood T cell repertoires in COVID-19. The overall study: Specimens from acute and convalescent COVID-19 originated in the United States, Italy and Spain. From T cells, B-cell-depleted T cells, or PBMCs came the material, which was cDNA or gDNA.

Original processing notes: Estimated nucleated cell counts came from reference gene primer amplification. Profiled with immunoSEQ multiplex PCR; TCRdb holds only in-frame clones, not every one. The D gene and trimming were derived from the DNA, and the V and J assignments and clone size from that table. Of 130,000 or so clones listed, approximately 80% are singletons. V lost 0 bases, J lost 2 bases, and 1 base stayed unmatched. In germline, CDR1 is ENHRY, CDR2 SYGVKD. The CDR3 totals 16 residues. Sequencing was carried out using peripheral blood. The rearrangement joins TRBV10-3 to TRBJ2-3, with 11 bases fitting TRBD2. This receptor was taken from a human donor in a cohort sampled during active COVID-19. In DNA, the CDR3 is TGTGCCATCAGTGAGTCGACTAGCGGGGCCACAGATACGCAGTATTTT. This gives the protein CAISESTSGATDTQYF.